A selection of T cell receptor beta chains follows, all from one sample in a study of Ad26.COV2.S vaccination and SARS-CoV-2 variants. Repertoires were generated with immunoSEQ multiplex PCR, while TCRdb's copy carries only in-frame clones and drops some. Of about 390,000 clones in the sample, roughly nine tenths were seen once. Sequenced material: peripheral blood, taken in a trial of Ad26.COV2.S vaccine versus placebo. These receptors originate from a person aged 18-60 years who received the Ad26.COV2.S COVID-19 vaccine or a placebo. The CDR3 runs from the conserved cysteine through the conserved F or W. D genes are given only for firm matches. Part of the rows lack a size; the others show once, few, many or a class for expanded clones.

clone_size	j_call	v_call	d_call	cdr3_aa	cdr3_nt
NA	TRBJ1-4	TRBV5-5	NA	CASSSQRDFEKLFF	TGTGCCAGCAGCTCACAAAGGGACTTCGAAAAACTGTTTTTT
NA	TRBJ2-5	TRBV4-3	TRBD1	CASSQDLGQGGETQYF	TGCGCCAGCAGCCAAGATTTGGGACAGGGGGGAGAGACCCAGTACTTC
NA	TRBJ2-2	TRBV7-2	NA	CASRLNPGELFF	TGTGCCAGCAGACTTAACCCCGGGGAGCTGTTTTTT
NA	TRBJ1-5	TRBV2	NA	CASSEDGQSNQPQHF	TGTGCCAGCAGTGAAGATGGGCAGAGCAATCAGCCCCAGCATTTT
NA	TRBJ2-5	TRBV9	NA	CASSVAPRSQETQYF	TGTGCCAGCAGCGTAGCTCCGCGGAGCCAAGAGACCCAGTACTTC
NA	TRBJ1-6	TRBV19	NA	CASRTDRTYNSPLHF	TGTGCCAGTAGAACCGACAGAACCTATAATTCACCCCTCCACTTT
NA	TRBJ2-5	TRBV2	TRBD1	CASTRTGERETQYF	TGTGCCAGCACCCGGACAGGGGAGAGAGAGACCCAGTACTTC
NA	TRBJ2-3	TRBV19	TRBD1	CAKDETGLLDTQYF	TGTGCCAAAGATGAGACAGGGTTATTAGATACGCAGTATTTT
NA	TRBJ2-6	TRBV6-5	NA	CASRRLLSGANVLTF	TGTGCCAGCCGGAGACTCCTCTCTGGGGCCAACGTCCTGACTTTC
NA	TRBJ2-1	TRBV19	NA	CASRTSYNEQFF	TGTGCCAGTAGGACTAGCTACAATGAGCAGTTCTTC
NA	TRBJ1-1	TRBV12-3/TRBV12-4	NA	CASSPVLFTEAFF	TGTGCCAGCAGCCCCGTTTTGTTCACTGAAGCTTTCTTT
NA	TRBJ2-7	TRBV4-1	TRBD1	CASSQDELRQGAYEQYF	TGCGCCAGCAGCCAAGACGAATTGAGGCAGGGGGCCTACGAGCAGTACTTC
NA	TRBJ1-1	TRBV5-1	NA	CASSTSEMNTEAFF	TGCGCCAGCAGCACCAGTGAGATGAACACTGAAGCTTTCTTT
NA	TRBJ1-1	TRBV19	NA	CASSIAGLRTEAFF	TGTGCCAGCAGTATTGCAGGGCTTCGCACTGAAGCTTTCTTT
NA	TRBJ1-2	TRBV6-5	NA	CASSVDLQNYGYTF	TGTGCCAGCTCAGTCGACCTACAGAACTATGGCTACACCTTC
NA	TRBJ1-5	TRBV19	NA	CLAGNQPQHF	TGTTTAGCGGGAAATCAGCCCCAGCATTTT
NA	TRBJ1-5	TRBV4-1	NA	CASSHSGGDQPQHF	TGCGCCAGCAGCCATTCGGGGGGAGATCAGCCCCAGCATTTT
NA	TRBJ2-7	TRBV30	NA	CAWSVQGSSYEQYF	TGTGCCTGGAGTGTTCAGGGGAGCTCCTACGAGCAGTACTTC
NA	TRBJ2-7	TRBV28	NA	CASSPPEADAREQYF	TGTGCCAGCAGCCCTCCGGAAGCGGATGCTCGCGAGCAGTACTTC
NA	TRBJ1-5	TRBV19	NA	CASRVGNQPQHF	TGTGCCAGTAGGGTTGGCAATCAGCCCCAGCATTTT
NA	TRBJ2-5	TRBV5-1	TRBD2	CASSQPSSGGETQYF	TGCGCCAGCAGCCAGCCTTCTAGCGGAGGTGAGACCCAGTACTTC
NA	TRBJ1-3	TRBV18	NA	CASSPLTGGNTIYF	TGTGCCAGCTCACCACTGACAGGTGGAAACACCATATATTTT
NA	TRBJ1-2	TRBV5-1	TRBD1	CASSLVAGTGGGYTF	TGCGCCAGCAGCTTGGTCGCCGGGACAGGGGGCGGCTACACCTTC
NA	TRBJ1-2	TRBV12-3/TRBV12-4	NA	CASSLAQNYGYTF	TGTGCCAGCAGTTTGGCTCAAAACTATGGCTACACCTTC
NA	TRBJ2-3	TRBV11-2	NA	CASSPRLADTQYF	TGTGCCAGCAGCCCCAGACTAGCAGATACGCAGTATTTT
NA	TRBJ2-3	TRBV19	TRBD2	CASRASGTDTQYF	TGTGCCAGTAGGGCTAGCGGGACAGATACGCAGTATTTT
NA	TRBJ1-1	TRBV12-5	NA	CASEQGNTEAFF	TGTGCTAGTGAACAGGGGAACACTGAAGCTTTCTTT
once	TRBJ1-2	TRBV5-4	NA	CASSSGGQQSNYGYTF	TGTGCCAGCAGCTCGGGCGGACAGCAGTCTAACTATGGCTACACCTTC
NA	TRBJ1-2	TRBV6-5	NA	CASSYSPQAYGYTF	TGTGCCAGCAGTTACTCTCCACAGGCCTATGGCTACACCTTC
NA	TRBJ1-6	TRBV19	NA	CASSIGGVGSPLHF	TGTGCCAGTAGTATTGGAGGGGTTGGCTCACCCCTCCACTTT
NA	TRBJ2-3	TRBV23-1	NA	CASSQCAPQKADTQYF	TGCGCCAGCAGTCAATGCGCCCCGCAGAAGGCAGATACGCAGTATTTT
NA	TRBJ1-6	TRBV19	NA	CASSISGVGSPLHF	TGTGCCAGTAGTATCTCCGGGGTAGGGTCACCCCTCCACTTT
NA	TRBJ2-1	TRBV5-5	TRBD2	CASSLAKLAGGDEQFF	TGTGCCAGCAGCTTGGCCAAACTAGCGGGAGGGGATGAGCAGTTCTTC
NA	TRBJ2-1	TRBV5-4	NA	CASSLGGLPYNEQFF	TGTGCCAGCAGCCTCGGAGGACTGCCCTACAATGAGCAGTTCTTC
NA	TRBJ2-5	TRBV7-9	NA	CASSEEGSPKTQYF	TGTGCCAGCAGTGAGGAGGGAAGCCCCAAGACCCAGTACTTC
NA	TRBJ1-1	TRBV3-1/TRBV3-2	NA	CASSPFVSGDTEAFF	TGTGCCAGCAGCCCATTTGTGTCAGGGGACACTGAAGCTTTCTTT
NA	TRBJ2-3	TRBV2	TRBD2	CASSDPAGSTDTQYF	TGTGCCAGCAGTGACCCAGCGGGGAGCACAGATACGCAGTATTTT
NA	TRBJ2-1	TRBV11-2	NA	CASSLVGNEQFF	TGTGCCAGCAGCTTAGTCGGGAATGAGCAGTTCTTC
NA	TRBJ1-5	TRBV7-8	NA	CASSLMGVQPQHF	TGTGCCAGCAGCTTAATGGGCGTTCAGCCCCAGCATTTT
NA	TRBJ1-1	TRBV7-8	NA	CASSSPGTYTNTEAFF	TGTGCCAGCAGCTCCCCCGGGACTTACACGAACACTGAAGCTTTCTTT
NA	TRBJ1-2	TRBV14	NA	CASSQGGHNQLYYGYTF	TGTGCCAGCAGCCAGGGCGGACATAACCAATTATACTATGGCTACACCTTC
NA	TRBJ2-7	TRBV6-5	NA	CASSILGFSYEQYF	TGTGCCAGCTCTATATTAGGGTTCTCCTACGAGCAGTACTTC
NA	TRBJ1-6	TRBV11-2	NA	CASRREGSPLHF	TGTGCCAGCCGGAGGGAGGGTTCACCCCTCCACTTT
NA	TRBJ1-5	TRBV19	TRBD1	CASSIDDEGRGRYYQPQHF	TGTGCCAGTAGTATAGACGATGAGGGCAGGGGGAGATACTATCAGCCCCAGCATTTT
NA	TRBJ2-3	TRBV4-1	NA	CASSQEGADTQYF	TGCGCCAGCAGCCAAGAAGGGGCAGATACGCAGTATTTT
NA	TRBJ2-1	TRBV20-1	TRBD2	CSASQAGGRNEQFF	TGCAGTGCTAGTCAAGCGGGGGGGCGCAATGAGCAGTTCTTC
NA	TRBJ1-1	TRBV13	NA	CASSKQPRGVGTEAFF	TGTGCCAGCAGTAAACAACCCCGGGGGGTAGGCACTGAAGCTTTCTTT
NA	TRBJ1-1	TRBV5-1	TRBD1	CASSPVGQGAAEAFF	TGCGCCAGCAGCCCGGTGGGACAGGGGGCCGCCGAAGCTTTCTTT
NA	TRBJ1-3	TRBV7-8	NA	CASSRGQGSGNTIYF	TGTGCCAGCAGCCGAGGCCAGGGGAGTGGAAACACCATATATTTT